Listed below are T cell receptor beta chains from one sample, sequenced in a study of cytomegalovirus exposure and HLA in healthy donors. Profiled with immunoSEQ multiplex PCR; TCRdb holds only in-frame clones, not every one. In the table there are roughly 98,000 clones, 65% to 85% of which are singletons. The sequenced material came from PBMCs. These TCRs come from a man between 35 and 55 years old in good health and CMV-seronegative. Both conserved end residues are part of each CDR3. Fields, in order: D gene, V gene, J gene, clone size, CDR3 DNA, CDR3 protein. A D gene is named only where the DNA matches it firmly. Expanded clones are given a class, and other clones once, few, many or no size at all.

D: -; V: TRBV6-1; J: TRBJ1-5; size: -; DNA: TGTGCCAGCAGTATTGACACTAGCAATCAGCCCCAGCATTTT; CDR3: CASSIDTSNQPQHF
D: TRBD1; V: TRBV6-5; J: TRBJ2-7; size: -; DNA: TGTGCCAGCAGTCTCCGGGACAGGGGTTACGAGCAGTACTTC; CDR3: CASSLRDRGYEQYF
D: -; V: TRBV5-1; J: TRBJ1-3; size: -; DNA: TGCGCCAGCAGCTTGGACTCAGGCTCTGGAAACACCATATATTTT; CDR3: CASSLDSGSGNTIYF
D: TRBD1; V: TRBV25-1; J: TRBJ1-6; size: -; DNA: TGTGCCAGCAGTGAACATAAGGGACAGGGTACTTCACCCCTCCACTTT; CDR3: CASSEHKGQGTSPLHF
D: TRBD1; V: TRBV29-1; J: TRBJ1-1; size: -; DNA: TGCAGCGGGGACAGGGGCTTGAACACTGAAGCTTTCTTT; CDR3: CSGDRGLNTEAFF
D: TRBD1; V: TRBV9; J: TRBJ2-1; size: -; DNA: TGTGCCAGCAGCTCAACAACAGGGGTTAACAATGAGCAGTTCTTC; CDR3: CASSSTTGVNNEQFF
D: -; V: TRBV5-4; J: TRBJ2-2; size: -; DNA: TGTGCCAGCAGCTTTGGCAGGAACACCGGGGAGCTGTTTTTT; CDR3: CASSFGRNTGELFF
D: TRBD2; V: TRBV5-6; J: TRBJ2-6; size: -; DNA: TGTGCCGCCGGGGGGGCCGGGGCCAACGTCCTGACTTTC; CDR3: CAAGGAGANVLTF
D: TRBD1; V: TRBV28; J: TRBJ1-5; size: -; DNA: TGTGCCAGCAGCCGACAGGGTGGCAATCAGCCCCAGCATTTT; CDR3: CASSRQGGNQPQHF
D: TRBD1; V: TRBV2; J: TRBJ2-3; size: few; DNA: TGTGCCAGCAGATGGGGACAGGGCCTGAAAGATACGCAGTATTTT; CDR3: CASRWGQGLKDTQYF
D: TRBD2; V: TRBV5-1; J: TRBJ2-1; size: -; DNA: TGCGCCAGCCGCGGGGGGGCCAACAATGAGCAGTTCTTC; CDR3: CASRGGANNEQFF
D: -; V: TRBV28; J: TRBJ1-1; size: -; DNA: TGTGCCAGCAGTTTATTTGGGGGCCCGAACACTGAAGCTTTCTTT; CDR3: CASSLFGGPNTEAFF
D: -; V: TRBV14; J: TRBJ2-7; size: -; DNA: TGTGCCAGCAGTCGAGCTTCCGAGCAGTACTTC; CDR3: CASSRASEQYF
D: -; V: TRBV18; J: TRBJ2-2; size: few; DNA: TGTGCCAGCTCATTACTAGCCGGGGAGCTGTTTTTT; CDR3: CASSLLAGELFF
D: TRBD1; V: TRBV7-8; J: TRBJ2-1; size: once; DNA: TGTGCCAGCAGCCCGGGACAGGGGTATGGTGAGCAGTTCTTC; CDR3: CASSPGQGYGEQFF
D: -; V: TRBV6-1; J: TRBJ2-4; size: -; DNA: TGTGCCAGCAGGGTAAGACAGACAGAGAAAAACATTCAGTACTTC; CDR3: CASRVRQTEKNIQYF
D: TRBD1; V: TRBV18; J: TRBJ1-4; size: -; DNA: TGTGCCAGCTCCCCGGACAGGCGGGCTAATGAAAAACTGTTTTTT; CDR3: CASSPDRRANEKLFF
D: -; V: TRBV5-1; J: TRBJ2-3; size: few; DNA: TGCGCCAGCAGCGCGTCCAGCGGCGGAGATACGCAGTATTTT; CDR3: CASSASSGGDTQYF
D: -; V: TRBV30; J: TRBJ1-3; size: -; DNA: TGTGCCTGGAGTGTGGTGTCAGGGTCGTACACCATATATTTT; CDR3: CAWSVVSGSYTIYF
D: -; V: TRBV19; J: TRBJ2-7; size: -; DNA: TGTGCCAGTAGTCTCGAGACAGCCTACGAGCAGTACTTC; CDR3: CASSLETAYEQYF
D: -; V: TRBV30; J: TRBJ1-4; size: -; DNA: TGTGCCTGGAGGGAAGGGGGTGAAAAACTGTTTTTT; CDR3: CAWREGGEKLFF
D: TRBD1; V: TRBV30; J: TRBJ2-7; size: -; DNA: TGTGCCGTATACGGGACAGGGAAAAGCTCCTACGAGCAGTACTTC; CDR3: CAVYGTGKSSYEQYF
D: TRBD2; V: TRBV18; J: TRBJ2-3; size: once; DNA: TGTGCCAGCTCACCAAGTGAAGCGGGGGAACAGTATTTT; CDR3: CASSPSEAGEQYF
D: -; V: TRBV25-1; J: TRBJ1-1; size: once; DNA: TGTGCCAGCAACTGGGAAGGAGGTGGGACTGAAGCTTTCTTT; CDR3: CASNWEGGGTEAFF
D: -; V: TRBV27; J: TRBJ1-1; size: -; DNA: TGTGCCAGCACGGCAGGGTTGGCTTCTGAAGCTTTCTTT; CDR3: CASTAGLASEAFF
D: TRBD1; V: TRBV25-1; J: TRBJ2-7; size: -; DNA: TGTGCCAGCCGGAGACAGGGGACCTACGAGCAGTACTTC; CDR3: CASRRQGTYEQYF
D: -; V: TRBV15; J: TRBJ1-5; size: few; DNA: TGTGCCACCAGCAGAGATCCGGGTGACAGTAGGTACCAGCCCCAGCATTTT; CDR3: CATSRDPGDSRYQPQHF
D: -; V: TRBV10-3; J: TRBJ1-5; size: -; DNA: TGTGCCATCAGTGAGTTAGATCAGCCCCAGCATTTT; CDR3: CAISELDQPQHF
D: TRBD2; V: TRBV7-9; J: TRBJ2-3; size: -; DNA: TGTGCCAGCAGCAGGCCGGCGGGGGGCACAGATACGCAGTATTTT; CDR3: CASSRPAGGTDTQYF
D: TRBD1; V: TRBV7-9; J: TRBJ2-1; size: -; DNA: TGTGCCAGCAGCCCCTCGGAAGGGGGCACTGAGCAGTTCTTC; CDR3: CASSPSEGGTEQFF
D: TRBD2; V: TRBV28; J: TRBJ2-7; size: -; DNA: TGTGCCAGCAGCCGGGCCCTAGCGGGGTACGAGCAGTACTTC; CDR3: CASSRALAGYEQYF
D: TRBD2; V: TRBV7-2; J: TRBJ2-4; size: -; DNA: TGTGCCAGCAGCTCGGGACTAGCGGGAGGTTCTTACAAAAACATTCAGTACTTC; CDR3: CASSSGLAGGSYKNIQYF
D: -; V: TRBV5-4; J: TRBJ2-1; size: -; DNA: TGTGCCAGCAGCCCCACAGGTGCGCTACACAATGAGCAGTTCTTC; CDR3: CASSPTGALHNEQFF
D: -; V: TRBV28; J: TRBJ1-2; size: few; DNA: TGTGCCAGCAGCTATGGACAGTACTATGGCTACACCTTC; CDR3: CASSYGQYYGYTF
D: TRBD1; V: TRBV5-1; J: TRBJ2-7; size: -; DNA: TGCGCCAGCAGCCCCGAGACAGGGCGGGAGCAGTACTTC; CDR3: CASSPETGREQYF
D: -; V: TRBV5-1; J: TRBJ2-7; size: few; DNA: TGCGCCAGCAGCCTTAATGCCGGGACCTACGAGCAGTACTTC; CDR3: CASSLNAGTYEQYF
D: -; V: TRBV5-1; J: TRBJ2-1; size: -; DNA: TGCGCCAGCAGCTTGCGGCGGGGCTCCTACAATGAGCAGTTCTTC; CDR3: CASSLRRGSYNEQFF
D: -; V: TRBV27; J: TRBJ2-2; size: -; DNA: TGTGCCAGCTCTCGCCCGGGCGGGGAGCTGTTTTTT; CDR3: CASSRPGGELFF
D: TRBD1; V: TRBV6-5; J: TRBJ2-7; size: -; DNA: TGTGCCAGCAGCTGGGACAGTAACTACGAGCAGTACTTC; CDR3: CASSWDSNYEQYF
D: -; V: TRBV20-1; J: TRBJ2-1; size: -; DNA: TGCAGTGCTAGAGAGGGCCAAGGGGAGTTCTTC; CDR3: CSAREGQGEFF
D: TRBD1; V: TRBV6-6; J: TRBJ1-2; size: once; DNA: TGTGCCAGCAGCACATCATCAGGGGGCACACACTACACCTTC; CDR3: CASSTSSGGTHYTF
D: TRBD2; V: TRBV5-1; J: TRBJ2-1; size: -; DNA: TGCGCCAGCAGCTTGGAGACTAGCAGCAATGAGCAGTTCTTC; CDR3: CASSLETSSNEQFF
D: -; V: TRBV25-1; J: TRBJ2-1; size: -; DNA: TGTGCCAGCAGTGAATATAGTAGGGGTGAGCAGTTCTTC; CDR3: CASSEYSRGEQFF
D: -; V: TRBV5-1; J: TRBJ2-1; size: -; DNA: TGCGCCAGCAGCTTGGGTAGGGGGGGGAGCAATGAGCAGTTCTTC; CDR3: CASSLGRGGSNEQFF
D: -; V: TRBV30; J: TRBJ2-7; size: -; DNA: TGTGCCTGGGCAGGGCCCTACGAGCAGTACTTC; CDR3: CAWAGPYEQYF
D: TRBD1; V: TRBV7-2; J: TRBJ1-1; size: -; DNA: TGTGCCAGCAGCTTAGGAGGACAGGGGCGTGAAGCTTTCTTT; CDR3: CASSLGGQGREAFF
D: TRBD1; V: TRBV5-5; J: TRBJ1-1; size: few; DNA: TGTGCCAGCAGCCGGGACAGCAACACTGAAGCTTTCTTT; CDR3: CASSRDSNTEAFF